The next 12 T cell receptor beta chains were all read from a single sample in a study of CD8 T cells in Susac syndrome. The RNA input was about 0.5 to 1 ug, and it was reverse transcribed with random hexamers. From the immunoSEQ multiplex PCR reads, TCRdb called clonotypes with MiXCR, one entry per CDR3 protein. The sample gives about 210,000 distinct CDR3 sequences, approximately 95% of which show up once; 0.08% to 0.095% is in the top ten. The sequenced sample was CD4+ T cells from PBMCs. The receptors derive from a human donor with multiple sclerosis.

The V and J genes are TRBV19 and TRBJ1-2; D is ambiguous. CDR1 and CDR2 from the germline V gene are LNHDA and SQIVND (reference sequence). V lost 2 bases to trimming and J lost 3 bases, with 7 bases between them. The CDR3 consists of 13 residues. CDR3 nucleotide sequence: TGTGCCAGTAGTATACAACCCCACTATGGCTACACCTTC. Translation: CASSIQPHYGYTF. The variable domain in full, completed from reference TRBV19 and TRBJ1-2, reads DGGITQSPKYLFRKEGQNVTLSCEQNLNHDAMYWYRQDPGQGLRLIYYSQIVNDFQKGDIAEGYSVSREKKESFPLTVTSAQKNPTAFYLCASSIQPHYGYTFGSGTRLTVV.

The table lists this clonotype with a count of one. This chain links TRBV30 with TRBJ2-2; maybe TRBD1 (6 bases). The CDR3 covers 14 residues. In germline, CDR1 is GTSNPN, CDR2 SVGIG (reference sequence). Trimming took 3 bases from V and 6 from J, leaving 14 bases between them. CDR3 sequence (DNA): TGTGCCTGGAGCCCTACAGGGATCTCCGGGGAGCTGTTTTTT. It is translated as CAWSPTGISGELFF.

The chain employs TRBV9 and TRBJ1-4, with D perhaps matching TRBD1 (5 bases). Germline lookup yields CDR1 SGDLS and CDR2 YYNGEE. Trimming shortened V by 2 bases and J by 7 bases, and 15 bases separated the two germline ends. The CDR3 consists of 15 residues. The CDR3 sequence: CASSVTGFPSEKLFF. CDR3 in DNA: TGTGCCAGCAGCGTCACAGGCTTTCCTAGTGAAAAACTGTTTTTT.

The chain carries TRBV20-1 and TRBJ2-5; no clear D. Germline V gene data show CDR1 as DFQATT and CDR2 as SNEGSKA (reference sequence). The CDR3 runs 12 residues. V was cut by 4 bases and J by 2 bases, with 8 bases left in between. The CDR3 region has the DNA TGCAGTGCTACCGTAGGGCAAGAGACCCAGTACTTC. It specifies CSATVGQETQYF.

V gene TRBV29-1 combines with J gene TRBJ1-6; D is unresolved. This CDR3 comprises 12 residues. Trimming took off 4 bases at V and 15 bases at J, with 16 bases between the two ends. Germline V CDR1 and CDR2: SQVTM, ANQGSEA. The CDR3 region is CSVGSGGTDLHF. DNA for the CDR3: TGCAGCGTTGGGTCAGGAGGCACAGACCTCCACTTT.

The chain combines TRBV28 with TRBJ1-2; no reliable D call. The germline V gene encodes CDR1 MDHEN and CDR2 SYDVKM. V lost 1 base to trimming and J lost 6 bases, with 18 bases between them. This CDR3 spans 16 amino acids. The CDR3 nucleotides are TGTGCCAGCAGTTTATATCCCACAGCCTCACGGAATGGCTACACCTTC. Translation: CASSLYPTASRNGYTF.

This chain connects TRBV27 to TRBJ1-2; TRBD1 agrees at 10 bases. In germline, CDR1 is MNHEY, CDR2 SMNVEV (reference sequence). Trimming cost V 5 bases and J 4 bases; bases outside gene matches: 7. The CDR3 covers 15 residues. CDR3 sequence (DNA): TGTGCCAGCAGTATACCGGGACAGGGGATCTATGGCTACACCTTC. It is translated as CASSIPGQGIYGYTF.

The J gene is TRBJ1-1, the V gene TRBV29-1, with TRBD1 matching over 7 bases. The CDR3 is made up of 14 amino acids. After removal of 7 bases from V and 4 bases from J, the junction contained 12 bases not matched to a gene. CDR1 is SQVTM, CDR2 ANQGSEA, per germline. Here the CDR3 DNA reads TGCAGCGCAAGACAGGGAGGGTTGGTCACTGAAGCTTTCTTT. This codes for CSARQGGLVTEAFF. The whole variable domain, filled in from reference TRBV29-1 and TRBJ1-1, reads SAVISQKPSRDICQRGTSLTIQCQVDSQVTMMFWYRQQPGQSLTLIATANQGSEATYESGFVIDKFPISRPNLTFSTLTVSNMSPEDSSIYLCSARQGGLVTEAFFGQGTRLTVV.

The rearrangement links TRBV24-1 to TRBJ1-1; no clear D gene. The germline V gene has CDR1 KGHDR and CDR2 SFDVKD. Trimming pared 3 bases from V and 0 bases from J, leaving 4 bases between. This CDR3 has 13 residues. The CDR3 loop is CATSDDMNTEAFF. CDR3 nucleotides: TGTGCCACCAGTGATGATATGAACACTGAAGCTTTCTTT.

The V gene is TRBV4-1, the J gene TRBJ2-5, with a possible D match to TRBD1 (6 bases). The CDR3 covers 15 residues. Germline V gene sequence: CDR1 MGHRA, CDR2 YSYEKL. V lost 2 bases to trimming and J lost 1 base, with 11 bases between them. The CDR3 DNA is TGCGCCAGCAGCCAACCGACAGGCCTCCAAGAGACCCAGTACTTC. Translated, it gives CASSQPTGLQETQYF.

The rearrangement links TRBV20-1 to TRBJ2-1; possibly TRBD1 or TRBD2 for D (6 bases each). Trimming took 1 base from V and 7 from J, leaving 14 bases between them. The CDR3 spans 14 residues. Germline V CDR1 and CDR2: DFQATT, SNEGSKA (reference sequence). CDR3 in amino acids: CSARGGGGANEQFF. The CDR3 DNA reads TGCAGTGCTAGAGGTGGAGGGGGAGCGAATGAGCAGTTCTTC.

The chain employs TRBV29-1 and TRBJ1-1; D remains unclear. In germline, CDR1 is SQVTM, CDR2 ANQGSEA. V was cut by 6 bases and J by 1 base, with 12 bases left in between. The CDR3 length is 13 residues. In DNA, the CDR3 is TGCAGCGTCGTAAAATCCACGAACACTGAAGCTTTCTTT. It yields the protein CSVVKSTNTEAFF.